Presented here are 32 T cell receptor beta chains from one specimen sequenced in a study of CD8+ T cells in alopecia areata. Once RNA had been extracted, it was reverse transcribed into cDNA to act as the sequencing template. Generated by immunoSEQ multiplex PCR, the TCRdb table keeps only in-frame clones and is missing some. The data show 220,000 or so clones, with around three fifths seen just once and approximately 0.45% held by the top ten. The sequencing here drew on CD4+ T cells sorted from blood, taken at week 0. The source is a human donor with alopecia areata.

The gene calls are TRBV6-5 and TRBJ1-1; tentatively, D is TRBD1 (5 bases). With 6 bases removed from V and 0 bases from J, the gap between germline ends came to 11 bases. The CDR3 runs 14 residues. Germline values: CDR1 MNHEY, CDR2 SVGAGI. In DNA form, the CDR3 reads TGTGCCAGCAGGGTACAGGAAATGAACACTGAAGCTTTCTTT. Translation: CASRVQEMNTEAFF.

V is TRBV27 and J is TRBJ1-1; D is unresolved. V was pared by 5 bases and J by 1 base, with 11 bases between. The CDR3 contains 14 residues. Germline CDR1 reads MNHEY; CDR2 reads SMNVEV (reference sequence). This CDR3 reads CASSREIGNTEAFF. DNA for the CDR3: TGTGCCAGCAGTCGGGAGATCGGGAACACTGAAGCTTTCTTT.

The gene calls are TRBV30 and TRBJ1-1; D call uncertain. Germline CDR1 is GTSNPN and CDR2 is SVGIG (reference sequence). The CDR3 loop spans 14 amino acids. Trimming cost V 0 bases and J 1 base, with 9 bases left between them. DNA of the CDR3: TGTGCCTGGAGTGTCCTCATGGGGAACACTGAAGCTTTCTTT. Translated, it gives CAWSVLMGNTEAFF.

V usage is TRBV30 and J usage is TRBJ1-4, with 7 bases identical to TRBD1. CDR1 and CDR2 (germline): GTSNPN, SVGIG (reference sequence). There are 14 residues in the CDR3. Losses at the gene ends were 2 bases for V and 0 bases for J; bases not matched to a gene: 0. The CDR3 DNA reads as TGTGCCTGGAGTAGGGGGCCAACTAATGAAAAACTGTTTTTT. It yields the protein CAWSRGPTNEKLFF.

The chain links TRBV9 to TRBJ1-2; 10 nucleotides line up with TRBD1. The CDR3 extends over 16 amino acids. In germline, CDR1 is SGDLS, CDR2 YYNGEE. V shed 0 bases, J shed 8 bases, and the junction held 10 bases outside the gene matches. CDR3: CASSVGGTGAVGGYTF. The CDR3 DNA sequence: TGTGCCAGCAGCGTAGGTGGGACAGGGGCAGTGGGAGGCTACACCTTC.

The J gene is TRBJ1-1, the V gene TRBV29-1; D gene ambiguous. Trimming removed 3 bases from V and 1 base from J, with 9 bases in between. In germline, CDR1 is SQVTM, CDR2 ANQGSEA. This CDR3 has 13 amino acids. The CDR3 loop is CSVDGRWNTEAFF. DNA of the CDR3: TGCAGCGTTGATGGACGGTGGAACACTGAAGCTTTCTTT.

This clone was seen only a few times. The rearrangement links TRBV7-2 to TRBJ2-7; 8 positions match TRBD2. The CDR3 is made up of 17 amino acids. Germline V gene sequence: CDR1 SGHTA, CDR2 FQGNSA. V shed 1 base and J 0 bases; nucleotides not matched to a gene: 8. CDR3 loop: CASSLVLSGTSSYEQYF. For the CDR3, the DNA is TGTGCCAGCAGCTTAGTCCTTAGCGGGACGAGCTCCTACGAGCAGTACTTC.

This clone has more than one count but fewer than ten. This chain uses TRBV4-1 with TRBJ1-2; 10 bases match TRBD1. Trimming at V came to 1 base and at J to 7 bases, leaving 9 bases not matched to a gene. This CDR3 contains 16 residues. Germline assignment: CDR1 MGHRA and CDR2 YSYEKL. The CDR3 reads CASSQGRGQGNGGYTF. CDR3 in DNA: TGCGCCAGCAGCCAAGGTCGGGGACAGGGGAATGGTGGCTACACCTTC.

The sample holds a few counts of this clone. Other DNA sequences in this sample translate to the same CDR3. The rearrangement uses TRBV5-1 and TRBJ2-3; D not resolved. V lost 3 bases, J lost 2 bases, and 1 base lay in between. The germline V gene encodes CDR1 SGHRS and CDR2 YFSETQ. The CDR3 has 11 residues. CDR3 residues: CASSSTDTQYF. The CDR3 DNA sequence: TGCGCCAGCAGCTCCACAGATACGCAGTATTTT.

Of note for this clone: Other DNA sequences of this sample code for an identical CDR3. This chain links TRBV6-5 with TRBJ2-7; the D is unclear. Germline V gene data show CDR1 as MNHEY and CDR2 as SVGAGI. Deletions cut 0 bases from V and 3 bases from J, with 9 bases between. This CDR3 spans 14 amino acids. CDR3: CASSYSRDLYEQYF. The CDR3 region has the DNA TGTGCCAGCAGTTACTCGAGAGATCTCTACGAGCAGTACTTC.

The CDR3 region has the DNA TGTGCCTGGAACACGGGGACGCGGGGCTATGGCTACACCTTC. Translation: CAWNTGTRGYGYTF. This rearrangement joins TRBV30 to TRBJ1-2; tentatively, D is TRBD1 (5 bases). Trimming shortened V by 4 bases and J by 4 bases, and 16 bases separated the two germline ends. This CDR3 region has 14 residues. The germline CDR1 and CDR2 sequences are GTSNPN and SVGIG (reference sequence). The variable domain in full, with the rest retrieved from reference TRBV30 and TRBJ1-2, is SQTIHQWPATLVQPVGSPLSLECTVEGTSNPNLYWYRQAAGRGLQLLFYSVGIGQISSEVPQNLSASRPQDRQFILSSKKLLLSDSGFYLCAWNTGTRGYGYTFGSGTRLTVV.

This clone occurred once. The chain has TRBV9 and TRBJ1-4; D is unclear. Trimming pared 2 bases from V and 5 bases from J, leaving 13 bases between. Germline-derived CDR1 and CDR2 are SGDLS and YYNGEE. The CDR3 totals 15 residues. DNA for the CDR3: TGTGCCAGCAGCGTGCTACAAGGAGAAAATGAAAAACTGTTTTTT. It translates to CASSVLQGENEKLFF.

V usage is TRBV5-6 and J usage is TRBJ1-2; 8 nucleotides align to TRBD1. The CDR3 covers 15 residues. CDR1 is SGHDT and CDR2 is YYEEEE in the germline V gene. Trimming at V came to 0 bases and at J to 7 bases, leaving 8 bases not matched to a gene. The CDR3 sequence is CASSLETRGLGGYTF. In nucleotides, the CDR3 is TGTGCCAGCAGCTTGGAGACCAGGGGGCTTGGTGGCTACACCTTC.

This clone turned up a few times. This CDR3 is CAISDMRENNYEQYF. As DNA, the CDR3 is TGTGCCATCAGTGATATGAGGGAGAATAACTACGAGCAGTACTTC. The chain uses TRBV10-3 and TRBJ2-7, with a tentative D call TRBD2 (5 bases). CDR1 is ENHRY and CDR2 is SYGVKD in the germline V gene. The length of the CDR3 is 15 residues. Trimming took off 3 bases at V and 3 bases at J, with 15 bases between the two ends.

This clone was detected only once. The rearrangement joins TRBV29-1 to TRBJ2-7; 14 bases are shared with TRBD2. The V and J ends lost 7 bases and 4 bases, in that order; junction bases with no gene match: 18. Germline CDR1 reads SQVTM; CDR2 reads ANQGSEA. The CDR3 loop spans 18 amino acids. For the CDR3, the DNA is TGCAGCGCCAGAGGAGACGGGACTAGCGGGGGCCTTTGGTACGAGCAGTACTTC. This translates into CSARGDGTSGGLWYEQYF.

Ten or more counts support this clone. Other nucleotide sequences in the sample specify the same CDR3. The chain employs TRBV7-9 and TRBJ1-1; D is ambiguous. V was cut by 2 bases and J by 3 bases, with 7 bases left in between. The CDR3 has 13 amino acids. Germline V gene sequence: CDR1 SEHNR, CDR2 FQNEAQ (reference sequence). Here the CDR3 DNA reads TGTGCCAGCAGCTTATCGGGAGACACTGAAGCTTTCTTT. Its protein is CASSLSGDTEAFF. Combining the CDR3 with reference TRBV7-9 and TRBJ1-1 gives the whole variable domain DTGVSQNPRHKITKRGQNVTFRCDPISEHNRLYWYRQTLGQGPEFLTYFQNEAQLEKSRLLSDRFSAERPKGSFSTLEIQRTEQGDSAMYLCASSLSGDTEAFFGQGTRLTVV.

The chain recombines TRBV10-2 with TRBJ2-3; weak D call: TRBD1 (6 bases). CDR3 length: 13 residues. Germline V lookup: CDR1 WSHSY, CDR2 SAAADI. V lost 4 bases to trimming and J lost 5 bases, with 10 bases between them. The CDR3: CASSGQVLDTQYF. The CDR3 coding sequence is TGCGCCAGCAGTGGACAGGTCCTAGATACGCAGTATTTT.

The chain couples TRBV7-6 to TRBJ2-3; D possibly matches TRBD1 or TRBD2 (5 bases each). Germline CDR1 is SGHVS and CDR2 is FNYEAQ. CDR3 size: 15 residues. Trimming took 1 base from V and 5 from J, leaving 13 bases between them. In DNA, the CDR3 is TGTGCCAGCAGCTTAGAGGGAACGGGACGAGATACGCAGTATTTT. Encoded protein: CASSLEGTGRDTQYF.

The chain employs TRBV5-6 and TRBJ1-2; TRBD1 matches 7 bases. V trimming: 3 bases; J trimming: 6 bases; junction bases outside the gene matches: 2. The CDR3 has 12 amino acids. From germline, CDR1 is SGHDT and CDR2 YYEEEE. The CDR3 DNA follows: TGTGCCAGCAGCTGGACAGGTAATGGCTACACCTTC. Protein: CASSWTGNGYTF.

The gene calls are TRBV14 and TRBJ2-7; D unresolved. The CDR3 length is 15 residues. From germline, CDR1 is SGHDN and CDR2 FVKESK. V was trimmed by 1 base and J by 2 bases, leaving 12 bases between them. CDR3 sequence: CASSQAPRQTYEQYF. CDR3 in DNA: TGTGCCAGCAGCCAAGCCCCTCGCCAGACCTACGAGCAGTACTTC. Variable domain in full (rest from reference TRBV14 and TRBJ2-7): EAGVTQFPSHSVIEKGQTVTLRCDPISGHDNLYWYRRVMGKEIKFLLHFVKESKQDESGMPNNRFLAERTGGTYSTLKVQPAELEDSGVYFCASSQAPRQTYEQYFGPGTRLTVT.

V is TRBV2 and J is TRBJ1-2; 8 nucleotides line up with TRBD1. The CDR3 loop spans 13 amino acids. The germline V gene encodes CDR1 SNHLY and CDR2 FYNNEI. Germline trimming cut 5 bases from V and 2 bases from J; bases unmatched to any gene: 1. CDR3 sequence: CASSRTGNYGYTF. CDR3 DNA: TGTGCCAGCAGTCGGACAGGGAACTATGGCTACACCTTC. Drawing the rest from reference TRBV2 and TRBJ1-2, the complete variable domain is EPEVTQTPSHQVTQMGQEVILRCVPISNHLYFYWYRQILGQKVEFLVSFYNNEISEKSEIFDDQFSVERPDGSNFTLKIRSTKLEDSAMYFCASSRTGNYGYTFGSGTRLTVV.

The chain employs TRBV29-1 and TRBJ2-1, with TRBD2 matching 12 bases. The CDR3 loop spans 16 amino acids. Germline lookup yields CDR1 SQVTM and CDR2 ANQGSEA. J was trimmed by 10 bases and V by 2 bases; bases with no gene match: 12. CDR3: CSVEPSRRTSGTEQFF. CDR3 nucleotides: TGCAGCGTTGAACCCTCCCGGCGGACTAGCGGGACCGAGCAGTTCTTC.

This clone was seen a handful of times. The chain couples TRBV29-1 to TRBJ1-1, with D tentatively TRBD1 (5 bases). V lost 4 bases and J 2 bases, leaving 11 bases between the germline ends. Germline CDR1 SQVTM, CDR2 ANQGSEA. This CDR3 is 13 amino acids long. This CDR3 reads CSVVVDTNTEAFF. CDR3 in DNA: TGCAGCGTTGTAGTGGACACCAACACTGAAGCTTTCTTT.

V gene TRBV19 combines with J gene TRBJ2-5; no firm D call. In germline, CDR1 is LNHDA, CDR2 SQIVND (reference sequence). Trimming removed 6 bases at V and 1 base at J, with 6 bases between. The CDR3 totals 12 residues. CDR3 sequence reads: CASRRTQETQYF. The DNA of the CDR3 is TGTGCCAGTAGGCGAACCCAAGAGACCCAGTACTTC.

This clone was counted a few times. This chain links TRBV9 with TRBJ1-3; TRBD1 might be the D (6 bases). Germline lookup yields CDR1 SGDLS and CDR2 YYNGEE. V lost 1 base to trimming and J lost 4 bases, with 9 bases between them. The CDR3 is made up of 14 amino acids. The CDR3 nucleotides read TGTGCCAGCAGCGTACGGCAGGGGGGAAACACCATATATTTT. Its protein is CASSVRQGGNTIYF.

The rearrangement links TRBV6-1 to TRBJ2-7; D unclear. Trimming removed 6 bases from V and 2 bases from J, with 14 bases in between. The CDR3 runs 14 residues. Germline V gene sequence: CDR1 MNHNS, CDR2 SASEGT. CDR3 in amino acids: CASRGRLPTYEQYF. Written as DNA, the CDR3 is TGTGCCAGCAGAGGACGGTTACCAACCTACGAGCAGTACTTC.

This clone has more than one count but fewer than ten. The CDR3, as DNA: TGCGCCAGCAGCCAAGATCCGCGTAGCGGGGGTCCAGCCTACGAGCAGTACTTC. It codes for CASSQDPRSGGPAYEQYF. The chain joins TRBV4-1 to TRBJ2-7; 9 bases align to TRBD2. This CDR3 contains 18 residues. V trimming: 0 bases; J trimming: 2 bases; junction bases outside the gene matches: 11. Germline V lookup: CDR1 MGHRA, CDR2 YSYEKL.

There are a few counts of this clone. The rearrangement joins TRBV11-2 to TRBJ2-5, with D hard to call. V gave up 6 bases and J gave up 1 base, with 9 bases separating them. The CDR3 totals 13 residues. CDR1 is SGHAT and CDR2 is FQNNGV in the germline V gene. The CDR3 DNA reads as TGTGCCAGCAGGGCGTTATCCCAAGAGACCCAGTACTTC. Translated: CASRALSQETQYF. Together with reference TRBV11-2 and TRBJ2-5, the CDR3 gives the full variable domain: EAGVAQSPRYKIIEKRQSVAFWCNPISGHATLYWYQQILGQGPKLLIQFQNNGVVDDSQLPKDRFSAERLKGVDSTLKIQPAKLEDSAVYLCASRALSQETQYFGPGTRLLVL.

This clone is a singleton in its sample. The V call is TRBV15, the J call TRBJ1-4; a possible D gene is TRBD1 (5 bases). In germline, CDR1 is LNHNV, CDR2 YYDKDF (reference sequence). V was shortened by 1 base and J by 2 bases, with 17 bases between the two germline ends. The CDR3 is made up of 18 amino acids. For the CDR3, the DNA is TGTGCCACCAGCAGAGGCCCTGCAGGGTCTGCGACTAATGAAAAACTGTTTTTT. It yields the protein CATSRGPAGSATNEKLFF.

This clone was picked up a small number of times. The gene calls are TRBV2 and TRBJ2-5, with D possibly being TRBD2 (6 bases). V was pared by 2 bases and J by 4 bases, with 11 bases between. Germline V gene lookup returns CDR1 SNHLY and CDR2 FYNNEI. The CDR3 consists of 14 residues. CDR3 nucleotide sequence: TGTGCCAGCAGTGAATCGGGGGTGACAGAGACCCAGTACTTC. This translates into CASSESGVTETQYF. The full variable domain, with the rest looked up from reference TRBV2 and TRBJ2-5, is EPEVTQTPSHQVTQMGQEVILRCVPISNHLYFYWYRQILGQKVEFLVSFYNNEISEKSEIFDDQFSVERPDGSNFTLKIRSTKLEDSAMYFCASSESGVTETQYFGPGTRLLVL.

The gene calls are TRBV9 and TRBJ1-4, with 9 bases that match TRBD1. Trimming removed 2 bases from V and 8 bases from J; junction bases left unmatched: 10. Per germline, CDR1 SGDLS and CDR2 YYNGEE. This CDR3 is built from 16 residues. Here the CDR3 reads CASSVAGQGTKEKLFF. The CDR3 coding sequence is TGTGCCAGCAGCGTTGCGGGACAGGGAACAAAGGAAAAACTGTTTTTT.

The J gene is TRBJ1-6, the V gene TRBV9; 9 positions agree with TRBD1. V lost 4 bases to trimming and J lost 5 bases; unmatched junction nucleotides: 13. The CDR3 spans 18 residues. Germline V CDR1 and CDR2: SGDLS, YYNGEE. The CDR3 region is CASSPEGTGRPDNSPLHF. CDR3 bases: TGTGCCAGCAGCCCAGAGGGGACAGGGCGGCCGGATAATTCACCCCTCCACTTT. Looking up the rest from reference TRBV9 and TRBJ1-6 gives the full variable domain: DSGVTQTPKHLITATGQRVTLRCSPRSGDLSVYWYQQSLDQGLQFLIQYYNGEERAKGNILERFSAQQFPDLHSELNLSSLELGDSALYFCASSPEGTGRPDNSPLHFGNGTRLTVT.